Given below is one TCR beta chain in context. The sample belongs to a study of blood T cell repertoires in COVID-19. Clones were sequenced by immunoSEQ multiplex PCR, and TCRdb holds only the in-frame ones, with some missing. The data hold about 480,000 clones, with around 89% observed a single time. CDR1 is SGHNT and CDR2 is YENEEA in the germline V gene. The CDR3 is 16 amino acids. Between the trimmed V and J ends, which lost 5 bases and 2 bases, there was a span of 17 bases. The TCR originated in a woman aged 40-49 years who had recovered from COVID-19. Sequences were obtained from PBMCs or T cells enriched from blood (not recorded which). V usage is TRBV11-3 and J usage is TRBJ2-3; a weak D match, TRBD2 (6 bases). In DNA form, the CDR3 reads TGTGCCAGCAGCCCCCACCCCGGAGGGAACACAGATACGCAGTATTTT. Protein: CASSPHPGGNTDTQYF.